This T cell receptor beta chain was identified in a study of cytomegalovirus exposure and HLA in healthy donors. For the study at large: Falling in the Caucasian-associated ancestry cluster were less than 85% of about 400 genotyped donors.

V dropped 7 bases and J dropped 8; count of bases not matched to a gene: 7. Germline V gives CDR1 LNHDA, CDR2 SQIVND (reference sequence). The CDR3 extends over 13 amino acids. This PCR relied on a set of 60 Vbeta primers and 13 Jbeta primers. Assay: immunoSEQ multiplex PCR; the TCRdb copy retains only in-frame clones and omits some. The sample includes under 70,000 clones. This TCR came from a man between 50 and 59 years old in good health and CMV-seropositive. The sequenced material came from PBMCs. The rearrangement joins TRBV19 to TRBJ1-2; 10 positions agree with TRBD1. In DNA, the CDR3 is TGTGCCAGTATCCGGGACAGGGGCGAGGGCTACACCTTC. The encoded protein is CASIRDRGEGYTF.